This T cell receptor (beta chain) stems from a study of blood T cell repertoires in COVID-19. The data were produced by immunoSEQ multiplex PCR, yet TCRdb's version contains in-frame clones alone and is incomplete. The data show around 60,000 clones, around 81% seen once. The CDR3 runs to 14 residues. Deletions cut 7 bases from V and 10 bases from J, with 20 bases between. Germline V gene data show CDR1 as MDHEN and CDR2 as SYDVKM. This clone was detected a few times. Source material: peripheral blood. This receptor was obtained from a man aged 55 to 70 with acute or convalescent COVID-19. The rearrangement links TRBV28 to TRBJ2-1; tentatively, D is TRBD2 (6 bases). The CDR3 sequence is CASISSGPQGEQFF. CDR3 in DNA: TGTGCCAGCATTAGTAGCGGACCCCAAGGGGAGCAGTTCTTC.